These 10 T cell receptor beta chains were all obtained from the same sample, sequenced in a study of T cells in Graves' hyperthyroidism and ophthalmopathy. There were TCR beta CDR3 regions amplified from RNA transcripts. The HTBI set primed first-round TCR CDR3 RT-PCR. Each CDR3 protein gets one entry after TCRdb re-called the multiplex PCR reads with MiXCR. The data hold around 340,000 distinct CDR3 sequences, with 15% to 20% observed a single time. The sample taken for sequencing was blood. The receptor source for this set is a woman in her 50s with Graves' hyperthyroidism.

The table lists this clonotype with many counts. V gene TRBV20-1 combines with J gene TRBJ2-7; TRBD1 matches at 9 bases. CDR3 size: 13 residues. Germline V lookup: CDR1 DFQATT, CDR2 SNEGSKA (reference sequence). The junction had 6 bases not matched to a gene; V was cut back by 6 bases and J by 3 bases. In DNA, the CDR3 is TGCAGTGCACCCGGGACAGGGATCTACGAGCAGTACTTC. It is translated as CSAPGTGIYEQYF.

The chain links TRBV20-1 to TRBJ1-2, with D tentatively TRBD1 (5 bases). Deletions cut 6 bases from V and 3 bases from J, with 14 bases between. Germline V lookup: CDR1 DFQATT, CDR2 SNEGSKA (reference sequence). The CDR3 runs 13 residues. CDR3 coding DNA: TGCAGTGCGTTGGCAGGAGGGGACTATGGCTACACCTTC. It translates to CSALAGGDYGYTF.

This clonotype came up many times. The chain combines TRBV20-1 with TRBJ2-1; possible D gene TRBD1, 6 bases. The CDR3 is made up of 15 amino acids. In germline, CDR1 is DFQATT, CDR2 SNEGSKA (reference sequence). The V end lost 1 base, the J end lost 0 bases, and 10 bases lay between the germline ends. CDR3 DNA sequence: TGCAGTGCTAGAGGACAGGCAAACTCCTACAATGAGCAGTTCTTC. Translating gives CSARGQANSYNEQFF.

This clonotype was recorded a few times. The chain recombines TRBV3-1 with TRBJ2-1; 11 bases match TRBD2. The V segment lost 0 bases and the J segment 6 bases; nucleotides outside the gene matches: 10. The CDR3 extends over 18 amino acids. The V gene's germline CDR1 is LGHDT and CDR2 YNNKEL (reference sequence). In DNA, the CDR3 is TGTGCCAGCAGCCAAGAGGGGCTAGCGGGAGGTTGGGGCAATGAGCAGTTCTTC. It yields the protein CASSQEGLAGGWGNEQFF.

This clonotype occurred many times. The CDR3 loop is CASSLDGGRSDKQYF. In DNA, the CDR3 is TGTGCCAGCAGCTTAGATGGGGGTAGGTCGGACAAGCAGTACTTC. The chain is built from TRBV11-2 and TRBJ2-7; the D gene could be TRBD1 or TRBD2 (5 bases each). V dropped 0 bases and J dropped 8 bases, with 17 bases sitting between them. The CDR3 totals 15 residues. Looked up from germline, CDR1 is SGHAT and CDR2 is FQNNGV.

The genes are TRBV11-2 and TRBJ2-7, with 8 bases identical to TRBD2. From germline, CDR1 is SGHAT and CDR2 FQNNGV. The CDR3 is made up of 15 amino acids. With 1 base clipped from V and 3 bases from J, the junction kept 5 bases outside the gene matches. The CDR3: CASSLAGGSHYEQYF. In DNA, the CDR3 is TGTGCCAGCAGCTTAGCGGGGGGGTCCCACTACGAGCAGTACTTC.

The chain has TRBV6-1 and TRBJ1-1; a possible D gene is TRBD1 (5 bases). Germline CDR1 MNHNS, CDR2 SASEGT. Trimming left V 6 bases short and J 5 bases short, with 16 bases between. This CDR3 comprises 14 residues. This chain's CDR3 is CASRMGPSGTEAFF. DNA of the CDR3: TGTGCCAGCAGGATGGGACCATCAGGGACTGAAGCTTTCTTT.

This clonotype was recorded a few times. The CDR3 coding sequence is TGTGCCACCAGCAGAGTCACGTTCCAAGAGACCCAGTACTTC. This codes for CATSRVTFQETQYF. The chain carries TRBV15 and TRBJ2-5, with D hard to call. The CDR3 runs to 14 residues. The germline V and J ends were trimmed by 1 base and 1 base, with 7 bases remaining between them. Germline-derived CDR1 and CDR2 are LNHNV and YYDKDF (reference sequence).

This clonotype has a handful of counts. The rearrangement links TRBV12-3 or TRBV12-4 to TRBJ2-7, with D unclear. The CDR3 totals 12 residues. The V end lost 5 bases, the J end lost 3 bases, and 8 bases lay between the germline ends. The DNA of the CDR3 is TGTGCCAGCAGTCTCCTTGGCTACGAGCAGTACGTC. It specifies CASSLLGYEQYV.

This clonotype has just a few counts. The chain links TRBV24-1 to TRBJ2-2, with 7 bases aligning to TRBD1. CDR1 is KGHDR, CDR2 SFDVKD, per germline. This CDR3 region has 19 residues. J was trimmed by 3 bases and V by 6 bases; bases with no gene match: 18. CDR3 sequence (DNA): TGTGCCACCAGTTCAACTAAAATCGACAGGGTAGCGTACACCGGGGAGCTGTTTTTT. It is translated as CATSSTKIDRVAYTGELFF.